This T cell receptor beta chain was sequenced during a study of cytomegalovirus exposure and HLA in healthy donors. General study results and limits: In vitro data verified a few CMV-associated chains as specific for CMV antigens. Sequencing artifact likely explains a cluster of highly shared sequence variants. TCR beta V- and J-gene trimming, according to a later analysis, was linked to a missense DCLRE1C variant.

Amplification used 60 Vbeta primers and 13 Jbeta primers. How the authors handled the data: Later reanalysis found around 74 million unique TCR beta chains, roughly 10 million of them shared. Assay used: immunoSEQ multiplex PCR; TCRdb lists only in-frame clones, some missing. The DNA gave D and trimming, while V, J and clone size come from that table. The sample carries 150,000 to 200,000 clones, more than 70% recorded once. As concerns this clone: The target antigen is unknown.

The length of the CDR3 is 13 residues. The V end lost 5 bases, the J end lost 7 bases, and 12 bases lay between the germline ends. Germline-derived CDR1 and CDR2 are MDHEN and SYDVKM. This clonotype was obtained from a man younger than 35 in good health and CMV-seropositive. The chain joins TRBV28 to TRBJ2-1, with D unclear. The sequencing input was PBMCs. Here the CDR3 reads CASSPGPGNEQFF. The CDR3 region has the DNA TGTGCCAGCAGTCCGGGTCCCGGGAATGAGCAGTTCTTC.